Here is one T cell receptor beta chain with its context. The data were obtained in a study of OX40 agonist ivuxolimab in advanced cancers. TCRdb keeps only in-frame clones here, not all; method: immunoSEQ multiplex PCR. This sample has 75,000 to 90,000 clones, with around 94% found just once. This CDR3 is built from 17 residues. The germline V gene has CDR1 SGHAT and CDR2 FQNNGV. The junction had 11 bases not matched to a gene; V was cut back by 4 bases and J by 3 bases. The origin of this receptor is an adult with an advanced solid tumor such as melanoma, head and neck, liver or kidney cancer. Sequencing used CD4+ or CD8+ T cells sorted from blood, obtained in a trial of the OX40 agonist ivuxolimab. V usage is TRBV11-2 and J usage is TRBJ2-3, with 9 positions matching TRBD2. The CDR3 DNA reads as TGTGCCAGCAGCTCCGAAATAGCGGGGGCGGGGACAGATACGCAGTATTTT. It encodes CASSSEIAGAGTDTQYF.